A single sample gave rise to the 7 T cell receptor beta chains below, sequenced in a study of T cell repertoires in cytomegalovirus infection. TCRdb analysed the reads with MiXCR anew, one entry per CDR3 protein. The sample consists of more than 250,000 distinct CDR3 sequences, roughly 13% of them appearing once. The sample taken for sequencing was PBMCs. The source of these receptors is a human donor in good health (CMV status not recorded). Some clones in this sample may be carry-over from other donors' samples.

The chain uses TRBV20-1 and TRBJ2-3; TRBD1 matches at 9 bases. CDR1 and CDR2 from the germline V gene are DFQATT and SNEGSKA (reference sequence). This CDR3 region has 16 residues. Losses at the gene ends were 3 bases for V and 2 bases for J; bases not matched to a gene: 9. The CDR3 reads CSASQRTGVTTDTQYF. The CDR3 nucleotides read TGCAGTGCTAGCCAACGGACAGGGGTGACCACAGATACGCAGTATTTT.

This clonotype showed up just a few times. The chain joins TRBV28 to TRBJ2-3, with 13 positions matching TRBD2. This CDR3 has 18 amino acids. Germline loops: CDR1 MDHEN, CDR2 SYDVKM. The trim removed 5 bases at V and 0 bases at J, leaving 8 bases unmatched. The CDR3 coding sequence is TGTGCCAGCAGTGGGGGACTAGCGGGAATTACTAGCACAGATACGCAGTATTTT. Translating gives CASSGGLAGITSTDTQYF.

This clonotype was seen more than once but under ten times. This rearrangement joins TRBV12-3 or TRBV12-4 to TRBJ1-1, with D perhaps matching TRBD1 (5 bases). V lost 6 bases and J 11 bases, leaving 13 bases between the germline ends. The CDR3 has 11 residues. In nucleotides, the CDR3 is TGTGCCAGCAGGAGAGGGGAGAAGGCTTTCTTT. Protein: CASRRGEKAFF.

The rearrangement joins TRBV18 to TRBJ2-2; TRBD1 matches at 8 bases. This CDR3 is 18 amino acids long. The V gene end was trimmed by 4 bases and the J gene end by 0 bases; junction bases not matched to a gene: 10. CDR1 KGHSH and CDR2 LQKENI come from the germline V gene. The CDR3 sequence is CASSLTDLQGANTGELFF. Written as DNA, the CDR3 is TGTGCCAGCTCACTGACGGATCTACAGGGGGCGAACACCGGGGAGCTGTTTTTT.

CDR3 bases: TGCAGTGCTAGAGACGGGGGGGCCGCCTATAATTCACCCCTCCACTTT. Its protein is CSARDGGAAYNSPLHF. The chain is built from TRBV20-1 and TRBJ1-6; weak D call: TRBD1 (6 bases). CDR1 is DFQATT, CDR2 SNEGSKA, per germline (reference sequence). The CDR3 sequence is 16 residues long. The V and J ends lost 0 bases and 2 bases respectively, with 11 bases between them.

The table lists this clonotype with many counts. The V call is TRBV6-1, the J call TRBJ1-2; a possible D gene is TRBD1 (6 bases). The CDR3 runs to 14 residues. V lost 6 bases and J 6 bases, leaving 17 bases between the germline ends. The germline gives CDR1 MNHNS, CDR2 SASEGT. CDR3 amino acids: CASSLQGGGDGYTF. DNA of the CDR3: TGTGCCAGCAGCCTACAGGGCGGCGGAGATGGCTACACCTTC.

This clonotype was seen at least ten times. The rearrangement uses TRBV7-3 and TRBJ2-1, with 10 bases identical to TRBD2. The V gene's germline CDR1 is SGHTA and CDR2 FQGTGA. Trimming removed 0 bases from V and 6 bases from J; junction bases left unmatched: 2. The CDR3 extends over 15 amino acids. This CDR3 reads CASSLTLAGPNEQFF. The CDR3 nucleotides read TGTGCCAGCAGCTTAACACTAGCGGGGCCCAATGAGCAGTTCTTC.